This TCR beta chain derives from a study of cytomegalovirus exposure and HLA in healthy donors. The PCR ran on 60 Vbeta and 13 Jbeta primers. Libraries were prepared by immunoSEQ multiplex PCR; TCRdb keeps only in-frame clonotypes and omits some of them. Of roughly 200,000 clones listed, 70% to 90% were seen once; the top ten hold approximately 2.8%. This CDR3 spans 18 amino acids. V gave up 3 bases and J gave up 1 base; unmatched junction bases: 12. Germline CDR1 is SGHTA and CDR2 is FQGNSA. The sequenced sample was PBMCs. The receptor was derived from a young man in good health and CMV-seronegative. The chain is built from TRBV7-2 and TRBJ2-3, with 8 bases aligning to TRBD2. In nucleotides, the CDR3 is TGTGCCAGCAGCTTCGCCGGGTCAGGTAGCGGGGGCACAGATACGCAGTATTTT. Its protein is CASSFAGSGSGGTDTQYF.